This record covers a single T cell receptor beta chain. Germline V gene data show CDR1 as WNHNN and CDR2 as SYGVQD (reference sequence). With 4 bases removed from V and 10 bases from J, the gap between germline ends came to 11 bases. The CDR3 has 13 residues. The data were taken from a study of cytomegalovirus exposure and HLA in healthy donors. 60 Vbeta and 13 Jbeta primers were used in PCR. This table comes from immunoSEQ multiplex PCR, and its TCRdb copy is limited to in-frame clones, with some not included. The sample contains more than 90,000 clones, roughly three quarters of which appear only once.

Source material: PBMCs. The chain links TRBV10-1 to TRBJ1-6; a weak D match, TRBD1 (6 bases). The source of this sequence is a female donor in good health and CMV-seronegative. CDR3 in DNA: TGCGCCAGCAGTGGTACAGGGATGTCACCCCTCCACTTT. It yields the protein CASSGTGMSPLHF.